This T cell receptor (beta chain) was documented in a study of patients and donors after allogeneic stem cell transplantation. TCRdb independently ran MiXCR on the RT-PCR reads; one entry per CDR3 protein. Of roughly 880,000 distinct CDR3 sequences listed, roughly 18% are singletons. The CDR3 spans 14 residues. Trimming left V 1 base short and J 9 bases short, with 12 bases between. CDR1 SGHNT and CDR2 YENEEA come from the germline V gene. V usage is TRBV11-3 and J usage is TRBJ2-2, with a tentative D call TRBD2 (5 bases). The sequence came from a human donor who was either an allogeneic HSCT recipient or a stem cell or donor lymphocyte infusion donor (not recorded which). It is not recorded whose cells these are; they may come from a transplant donor. Sequences were obtained from blood, either unsorted or a sorted T cell fraction (not recorded which). The CDR3 sequence is CASSLVLEEWELFF. CDR3 DNA sequence: TGTGCCAGCAGCTTAGTTTTGGAGGAGTGGGAGCTGTTTTTT.